Detailed here is one T cell receptor beta chain. Its antigen remains unidentified. Between the trimmed V and J ends, which lost 3 bases and 7 bases, there was a span of 10 bases. Germline CDR1 reads MNHEY; CDR2 reads SMNVEV (reference sequence). The CDR3 sequence is 13 residues long. These data come from a study of shared clonotypes between healthy human individuals. Terminally differentiated effector memory CD45RA+ cells were excluded from the naive CD8 cells, which were CD45RO-negative and positively selected for CCR7. Genomic DNA belonging to each subset was distributed in equal measure over several immunoSEQ plates. Generated by immunoSEQ multiplex PCR, the TCRdb table keeps only in-frame clones and is missing some. This sample has approximately 650,000 clones, with nearly 97% found just once. Study conclusions and caveats: Donor clonotype sharing was expected to depend on sequencing depth.

The chain uses TRBV27 and TRBJ2-1; unclear D gene. The sequence came from a woman aged 25-40 years in good health. Sequencing input: naive CD8+ T cells sorted from blood. The CDR3 protein is CASSFPFMNEQFF. The CDR3 coding sequence is TGTGCCAGCAGTTTCCCCTTCATGAATGAGCAGTTCTTC.